The 10 T cell receptor beta chains below come from one sample, sequenced in a study of cytomegalovirus exposure and HLA in healthy donors. The study ran its PCR with 60 Vbeta and 13 Jbeta primers. Produced via immunoSEQ multiplex PCR; TCRdb's table is partial and in-frame only. The data show 150,000 or so clones, 80% seen once. The sequencing input was PBMCs. These receptors came from a woman in her forties in good health and CMV-seropositive.

V usage is TRBV6-5 and J usage is TRBJ2-7, with 7 bases that match TRBD2. CDR1 and CDR2 (germline): MNHEY, SVGAGI. The length of the CDR3 is 15 residues. V lost 1 base and J lost 5; bases outside the gene matches: 8. The CDR3 reads CASSYWGGERDEQYF. In DNA, the CDR3 is TGTGCCAGCAGTTACTGGGGGGGAGAACGCGACGAGCAGTACTTC.

This clone showed up just once. The V call is TRBV27, the J call TRBJ2-1; tentatively, D is TRBD2 (6 bases). Germline V gene lookup returns CDR1 MNHEY and CDR2 SMNVEV (reference sequence). Trimming took off 8 bases at V and 1 base at J, with 15 bases between the two ends. There are 15 residues in the CDR3. The CDR3 loop reads CASSPSSGSYNEQFF. The CDR3 DNA reads TGTGCCAGCTCACCCTCCAGCGGGTCCTACAATGAGCAGTTCTTC.

The rearrangement uses TRBV28 and TRBJ1-3; D is possibly TRBD1 (5 bases). V was clipped by 6 bases and J by 4 bases, with 28 bases between them. This CDR3 has 19 amino acids. Germline CDR1 MDHEN, CDR2 SYDVKM. In DNA, the CDR3 is TGTGCCAGCAGAGAGGCTACTCCGGGACTCACTATTGCAGGAAACACCATATATTTT. Translating gives CASREATPGLTIAGNTIYF.

The gene calls are TRBV19 and TRBJ1-3; maybe TRBD1 (6 bases). The CDR3 extends over 15 amino acids. V lost 5 bases, J lost 0 bases, and 11 bases lay in between. CDR1 and CDR2 (germline): LNHDA, SQIVND (reference sequence). CDR3 protein: CASSADRSSGNTIYF. In DNA form, the CDR3 reads TGTGCCAGTAGTGCCGACAGGAGCTCTGGAAACACCATATATTTT.

The CDR3 DNA follows: TGTGCCAGCAGCGTCGGGACAGGGGATTACGAGCAGTACTTC. It yields the protein CASSVGTGDYEQYF. The chain uses TRBV9 and TRBJ2-7, with TRBD1 identical over 10 bases. J was trimmed by 4 bases and V by 2 bases; bases with no gene match: 3. Germline loops: CDR1 SGDLS, CDR2 YYNGEE. This CDR3 contains 14 residues.

The chain recombines TRBV13 with TRBJ2-7; TRBD2 matches at 9 bases. V lost 5 bases and J lost 5; bases outside the gene matches: 16. The CDR3 has 17 residues. Germline loops: CDR1 PRHDT, CDR2 FYEKMQ (reference sequence). The CDR3 nucleotides are TGTGCCAGCAGCGCCCCCGGGGGTAGCGGGAGCTTCGACGAGCAGTACTTC. It codes for CASSAPGGSGSFDEQYF.

The gene calls are TRBV5-1 and TRBJ2-5, with D perhaps TRBD2 (6 bases). Trimming left V 2 bases short and J 7 bases short, with 15 bases between. Looked up from germline, CDR1 is SGHRS and CDR2 is YFSETQ. The length of the CDR3 is 14 residues. The CDR3 sequence: CASSFFRERGTQYF. In DNA, the CDR3 is TGCGCCAGCAGCTTTTTCCGGGAGCGAGGGACCCAGTACTTC.

The chain links TRBV19 to TRBJ1-4, with a tentative D call TRBD1 (6 bases). Germline CDR1 and CDR2: LNHDA and SQIVND (reference sequence). V was cut by 4 bases and J by 3 bases, with 12 bases left in between. CDR3 length equals 15 residues. The CDR3 reads CASSTTGSPNEKLFF. The DNA of the CDR3 is TGTGCCAGTAGTACCACAGGGTCTCCTAATGAAAAACTGTTTTTT.

The rearrangement links TRBV5-1 to TRBJ2-6; 10 bases align to TRBD1. Germline-derived CDR1 and CDR2 are SGHRS and YFSETQ. V shed 4 bases, J shed 1 base, and the junction held 8 bases outside the gene matches. The CDR3 runs 18 residues. CDR3 region: CASSKGQGRSSGANVLTF. CDR3 sequence (DNA): TGCGCCAGCAGCAAGGGACAGGGGCGTTCATCTGGGGCCAACGTCCTGACTTTC. Combining the CDR3 with reference TRBV5-1 and TRBJ2-6 gives the whole variable domain KAGVTQTPRYLIKTRGQQVTLSCSPISGHRSVSWYQQTPGQGLQFLFEYFSETQRNKGNFPGRFSGRQFSNSRSEMNVSTLELGDSALYLCASSKGQGRSSGANVLTFGAGSRLTVL.

V and J are TRBV5-1 and TRBJ1-1; D is unclear. The V end was cut by 3 bases, the J end by 6 bases, with 15 bases between. The CDR3 runs 14 residues. The germline gives CDR1 SGHRS, CDR2 YFSETQ. CDR3 nucleotides: TGCGCCAGCAGCTCAGAACGTTCGATCGCTGAAGCTTTCTTT. The encoded protein is CASSSERSIAEAFF.